This TCR beta chain originates from a study of shared clonotypes between healthy human individuals. The study, taken as a whole, reports: When naive CD4 clonotypes were compared across a few donors, around 5% were shared. When compared with the clonotypes that were shared by all four sorted-subset donors, the non-shared clonotypes turned out to have lower generation probabilities.

Generated by immunoSEQ multiplex PCR, the TCRdb table keeps only in-frame clones and is missing some. The data contain under 130,000 clones, approximately 65% of them singletons. The CDR3 sequence is 16 residues long. V dropped 1 base and J dropped 4; count of bases not matched to a gene: 9. Germline V gives CDR1 SEHNR, CDR2 FQNEAQ (reference sequence). With respect to this clone: Its cognate antigen is unknown.

The chain recombines TRBV7-9 with TRBJ2-7; TRBD1 agrees at 8 bases. The clonotype originates from a woman aged 30 to 39 in good health. Material for sequencing was memory CD8+ T cells sorted from blood. The subset was: CD45RO+ cells pooled with CCR7-negative TemRA cells. In DNA form, the CDR3 reads TGTGCCAGCAGCTTAGACTCGGGACAGGCCCCTTACGAGCAGTACTTC. Translated, it gives CASSLDSGQAPYEQYF.